These T cell receptor beta chains were read from a single sample in a study of beta chain features in type 1 diabetes. Assay used: immunoSEQ multiplex PCR; TCRdb lists only in-frame clones, some missing. This table holds 200,000 to 250,000 clones, 16% found once. The sequenced material came from naive CD4+ T cells from blood. The receptors originated from a man aged 30 to 39 with type 1 diabetes. CDR3s include the opening cysteine and the closing phenylalanine or tryptophan. D genes are given only for firm matches. A row's size may be missing; if present it is once, few, many or a size class.

size: few
V: TRBV19
J: TRBJ1-5
D: .
DNA: TGTGCCAGTAGTAAGGCGGCCAGGGCGGATCAGCCCCAGCATTTT
CDR3: CASSKAARADQPQHF

size: .
V: TRBV27
J: TRBJ2-5
D: .
DNA: TGTGCCAGCAGCTGGGCTAGCAAAGAGACCCAGTACTTC
CDR3: CASSWASKETQYF

size: .
V: TRBV7-2
J: TRBJ1-4
D: TRBD1
DNA: TGTGCCAGCAGCCGACAGGGGACTGAAAAACTGTTTTTT
CDR3: CASSRQGTEKLFF

size: .
V: TRBV28
J: TRBJ2-3
D: TRBD2
DNA: TGTGCCAGCAGTTTTGGGAGGGGACTGGGCACAGATACGCAGTATTTT
CDR3: CASSFGRGLGTDTQYF

size: few
V: TRBV28
J: TRBJ1-2
D: .
DNA: TGTGCCAGCGAATATCACTATGGCTACACCTTC
CDR3: CASEYHYGYTF

size: .
V: TRBV23-1
J: TRBJ1-5
D: .
DNA: TGCGCCAGCAAAGGGGTGCGCAATCAGCCCCAGCATTTT
CDR3: CASKGVRNQPQHF

size: few
V: TRBV30
J: TRBJ2-3
D: .
DNA: TGTGCCTGGGGGAAAGGATTACCAGATACGCAGTATTTT
CDR3: CAWGKGLPDTQYF

size: few
V: TRBV6-6
J: TRBJ1-1
D: .
DNA: TGTGCCAGCAGTCCACCGAACACTGAAGCTTTCTTT
CDR3: CASSPPNTEAFF

size: few
V: TRBV10-3
J: TRBJ2-5
D: TRBD2
DNA: TGTGCCATCAGTGGGAAACTAGCGGGAGCCACCACCGGGGAGACCCAGTACTTC
CDR3: CAISGKLAGATTGETQYF

size: few
V: TRBV7-2
J: TRBJ1-3
D: .
DNA: TGTGCCAGCAGCTTAGCGAACGGACCGAGCTCTGGAAACACCATATATTTT
CDR3: CASSLANGPSSGNTIYF

size: few
V: TRBV2
J: TRBJ2-7
D: TRBD2
DNA: TGTGCCAGCAGTCAGCTAGCGGGATACCACGAGCAGTACTTC
CDR3: CASSQLAGYHEQYF

size: few
V: TRBV9
J: TRBJ2-5
D: .
DNA: TGTGCCAGCAGCGCCCAGGGTAGGGAGACCCAGTACTTC
CDR3: CASSAQGRETQYF

size: .
V: TRBV28
J: TRBJ2-7
D: .
DNA: TGTGCCAGCAACCCCCCCGACGGGACGTCCTACGAGCAGTACTTC
CDR3: CASNPPDGTSYEQYF

size: .
V: TRBV30
J: TRBJ1-5
D: .
DNA: TGTGCCTGGACGTCCGGGCCAGGCCATAGCAATCAGCCCCAGCATTTT
CDR3: CAWTSGPGHSNQPQHF

size: .
V: TRBV7-9
J: TRBJ1-2
D: .
DNA: TGTGCCAGCAGCCCCCCAGGGGACTCTCGGTATGGCTACACCTTC
CDR3: CASSPPGDSRYGYTF

size: .
V: TRBV29-1
J: TRBJ2-4
D: .
DNA: TGCAGCGTAGCCTCGGGGGGCGGTAACATTCAGTACTTC
CDR3: CSVASGGGNIQYF